This TCR beta chain was retrieved from a study of cytomegalovirus exposure and HLA in healthy donors. Broader study findings: Another analysis was done later, and it associated around 17,000 TCR beta sequences with HLA alleles at 0.05 false discovery rate. Certain indistinguishable V segments, among them TRBV6-2 and TRBV6-3, were excluded.

With 6 bases clipped from V and 1 base from J, the junction kept 6 bases outside the gene matches. From germline, CDR1 is MNHNS and CDR2 SASEGT. The CDR3 sequence is 15 residues long. In regard to this clone: The antigen remains undetermined.

Nominally healthy donors provided the samples, though records likely missed some immune exposures. The primer mix had 60 Vbeta and 13 Jbeta primers. Method: immunoSEQ multiplex PCR; TCRdb's copy keeps in-frame clones and lacks some. This table has 200,000 to 250,000 clones, around 84% appearing once. This receptor was obtained from a girl aged 2-10 years in good health and CMV-seronegative. The chain joins TRBV6-1 to TRBJ2-7; 10 bases align to TRBD2. Sequenced input: PBMCs. CDR3 sequence (DNA): TGTGCCAGCAGCCCACTAGCGGGGCCATCCTACGAGCAGTACTTC. Protein: CASSPLAGPSYEQYF.